This T cell receptor beta chain derives from a study of T-cell memory formation after mild COVID-19. The overall study: Clustering of TCRs was largely donor specific. General observations from the study: Clones contracting day 15 to 85 were balanced CD4/CD8; later expanders leaned CD4+.

Germline CDR1 reads WSHSY; CDR2 reads SAAADI. Trimming cost V 3 bases and J 8 bases; bases outside gene matches: 8. CDR3 size: 15 residues. From 5'RACE with constant-segment primers came TCR alpha and TCR beta cDNA libraries that carried sample barcodes and UMIs. TCRdb recomputed calls from the 5' RACE reads with MiXCR, one row per CDR3 protein. The data contain over 45,000 distinct CDR3 sequences, roughly a tenth of them singletons. In this sample, this clonotype turned up many times. Its antigen is still unknown. The sequenced sample consisted of PBMCs or a T cell subset sorted from them (not recorded which). The sequence was obtained from an adult woman who had mild COVID-19 (a few samples of this study predate the infection). Cell type and time point are not known. The chain links TRBV10-2 to TRBJ2-1; 9 bases match TRBD1. The CDR3 region is CASSDPDRGIYEQFF. The CDR3 DNA reads as TGCGCCAGCAGTGACCCGGACAGGGGAATTTATGAGCAGTTCTTC.